Shown below are 26 T cell receptor beta chains from a single sample sequenced in a study of glioma-infiltrating T cells. TCR alpha and beta CDR3 regions were amplified from RNA using iRepertoire nested multiplex PCR. TCRdb itself ran the multiplex PCR reads through MiXCR, one entry per CDR3 protein. The sample yields around 390,000 distinct CDR3 sequences, about two fifths seen once. The sample consisted of glioma tissue, nonneoplastic brain tissue, or PBMCs (not recorded which). The source is a human donor with low-grade glioma or glioblastoma, undergoing nonglioma brain surgery, or in good health (not recorded which).

In the case of this clonotype: A much larger clone differs from this one at a single base, so this may be a read error. The CDR3 protein is CASRGTTSTGELFF. CDR3 coding DNA: TGTGCCAGCAGAGGGACGACGAGCACCGGGGAGCTGTTTTTT. The rearrangement uses TRBV6-6 and TRBJ2-2; perhaps D is TRBD1 or TRBD2 (5 bases each). The CDR3 is 14 amino acids. The V end was cut by 6 bases, the J end by 4 bases, with 12 bases between. CDR1 and CDR2 (germline): MNHNY, SVGAGI (reference sequence).

This clonotype appeared a few times. J is TRBJ2-5 and V is TRBV20-1; 9 bases line up with TRBD2. V gave up 3 bases and J gave up 5 bases; unmatched junction bases: 7. CDR3 length: 14 amino acids. Germline loops: CDR1 DFQATT, CDR2 SNEGSKA (reference sequence). The CDR3 DNA follows: TGCAGTGCTAGTAAGGCGGGAGGGCGGGAGACCCAGTACTTC. It encodes CSASKAGGRETQYF.

The rearrangement links TRBV10-2 to TRBJ2-1; 8 positions match TRBD2. CDR3 length equals 14 residues. V lost 1 base to trimming and J lost 7 bases; unmatched junction nucleotides: 3. In germline, CDR1 is WSHSY, CDR2 SAAADI. The DNA for the CDR3 is TGCGCCAGCAGTGAGTGGACTAGCAATAATGAGCAGTTCTTC. It specifies CASSEWTSNNEQFF.

This clonotype was observed many times. V and J are TRBV28 and TRBJ2-7; 9 positions agree with TRBD2. This CDR3 region has 16 residues. CDR1 is MDHEN and CDR2 is SYDVKM in the germline V gene. The trim removed 4 bases at V and 2 bases at J, leaving 9 bases unmatched. The CDR3 protein is CASSYSPSGRTYEQYF. DNA for the CDR3: TGTGCCAGCAGTTATTCCCCCAGCGGGAGGACCTACGAGCAGTACTTC.

As DNA, the CDR3 is TGCAGTGCTCCTCCAGGTGGGCCAATGGTTTCCTACAATGAGCAGTTCTTC. Its translation is CSAPPGGPMVSYNEQFF. The chain has TRBV20-1 and TRBJ2-1; no reliable D call. The CDR3 spans 17 residues. V was cut by 5 bases and J by 1 base, with 21 bases left in between. Germline CDR1 and CDR2: DFQATT and SNEGSKA (reference sequence).

This clonotype was counted ten times or more. J is TRBJ1-5 and V is TRBV27; no clear D. The V end lost 5 bases, the J end lost 6 bases, and 14 bases lay between the germline ends. CDR3 length equals 14 residues. The germline CDR1 and CDR2 sequences are MNHEY and SMNVEV (reference sequence). CDR3 protein: CASSLSRRGQPQHF. CDR3 DNA sequence: TGTGCCAGCAGTCTCTCGCGGCGGGGTCAGCCCCAGCATTTT.

CDR3 bases: TGTGCCAGCAGCCCTCTAGCGGGAGCGACCTACAATGAGCAGTTCTTC. It is translated as CASSPLAGATYNEQFF. The chain recombines TRBV7-9 with TRBJ2-1, with 10 bases fitting TRBD2. V trimming: 5 bases; J trimming: 2 bases; junction bases outside the gene matches: 6. Germline V gene sequence: CDR1 SEHNR, CDR2 FQNEAQ (reference sequence). CDR3 length: 16 amino acids.

This clonotype was seen ten or more times. V usage is TRBV28 and J usage is TRBJ2-3; D may correspond to TRBD1 or TRBD2 (5 bases each). V was shortened by 7 bases and J by 2 bases, with 13 bases between the two germline ends. Germline loops: CDR1 MDHEN, CDR2 SYDVKM. The CDR3 totals 14 residues. The CDR3 coding sequence is TGTGCCAGCAAAACCCTTGGGACCACAGATACGCAGTATTTT. This sequence encodes CASKTLGTTDTQYF.

This rearrangement joins TRBV5-1 to TRBJ2-7, with 7 bases lining up with TRBD2. The CDR3 contains 14 residues. With V trimmed by 3 bases and J by 0 bases, 3 bases remained unmatched. Germline CDR1 SGHRS, CDR2 YFSETQ. The chain's CDR3 is CASSSGTNSYEQYF. The CDR3 DNA reads as TGCGCCAGCAGCTCCGGGACTAACTCCTACGAGCAGTACTTC.

At least ten counts were recorded for this clonotype. V gene TRBV25-1 combines with J gene TRBJ2-3, with TRBD2 matching 10 bases. V shed 2 bases and J 6 bases; nucleotides not matched to a gene: 2. Germline assignment: CDR1 MGHDK and CDR2 SYGVNS. This CDR3 has 14 residues. CDR3 DNA sequence: TGTGCCAGCAGTGAAACTAGCGGGGCCGATACGCAGTATTTT. This encodes CASSETSGADTQYF.

This clonotype was counted ten times or more. J is TRBJ2-1 and V is TRBV7-2, with a weak D call TRBD1 (6 bases). V was cut by 4 bases and J by 8 bases, with 12 bases left in between. There are 13 residues in the CDR3. Germline CDR1 reads SGHTA; CDR2 reads FQGNSA. The CDR3 region is CASSWGPGDEQFF. The CDR3 DNA reads TGTGCCAGCAGCTGGGGCCCAGGGGATGAGCAGTTCTTC.

This chain uses TRBV20-1 with TRBJ2-1; D possibly uses TRBD1 or TRBD2 (5 bases each). V lost 0 bases, J lost 5 bases, and 14 bases lay in between. The CDR3 is made up of 15 amino acids. CDR1 is DFQATT, CDR2 SNEGSKA, per germline (reference sequence). CDR3 residues: CSARDRLPGHNEQFF. CDR3 DNA: TGCAGTGCTAGAGATCGCCTACCGGGACACAATGAGCAGTTCTTC.

Details on this clonotype: Possible read error: a much larger clone is one base away. The chain carries TRBV2 and TRBJ1-2; 7 bases are shared with TRBD1. V lost 5 bases, J lost 7 bases, and 10 bases stayed unmatched. The CDR3 has 14 residues. Germline assignment: CDR1 SNHLY and CDR2 FYNNEI. CDR3 bases: TGTGCCAGCAGTCGGGACAGAATATACTGTGGCTACACCTTC. This encodes CASSRDRIYCGYTF.

In its sample, this clonotype was seen many times. This chain links TRBV6-5 with TRBJ2-7; 7 nucleotides match TRBD1. Germline CDR1 is MNHEY and CDR2 is SVGAGI. The CDR3 spans 15 residues. The junction had 6 bases not matched to a gene; V was cut back by 0 bases and J by 4 bases. CDR3 nucleotide sequence: TGTGCCAGCAGTTACTCATGGGACAGCAAGTACGAGCAGTACTTC. It yields the protein CASSYSWDSKYEQYF.

This clonotype was observed at least ten times. This chain connects TRBV28 to TRBJ1-5; D is possibly TRBD1 (6 bases). This CDR3 is built from 15 residues. V lost 7 bases and J 2 bases, leaving 15 bases between the germline ends. Per the germline V gene, CDR1 is MDHEN and CDR2 is SYDVKM. The CDR3 loop reads CASILGGLGNQPQHF. CDR3 nucleotide sequence: TGTGCCAGCATCCTCGGGGGCCTGGGCAATCAGCCCCAGCATTTT.

This clonotype was observed a few times. The rearrangement links TRBV15 to TRBJ1-6; 8 nucleotides align to TRBD1. The ends lost 0 bases at V and 1 base at J; junction bases unmatched: 11. This CDR3 spans 20 amino acids. Germline CDR1 and CDR2: LNHNV and YYDKDF (reference sequence). CDR3 nucleotides: TGTGCCACCAGCAGAGATTCAGGGGGCATAGGCAGATCCTATAATTCACCCCTCCACTTT. This encodes CATSRDSGGIGRSYNSPLHF. The whole variable domain, filled in from reference TRBV15 and TRBJ1-6, reads DAMVIQNPRYQVTQFGKPVTLSCSQTLNHNVMYWYQQKSSQAPKLLFHYYDKDFNNEADTPDNFQSRRPNTSFCFLDIRSPGLGDTAMYLCATSRDSGGIGRSYNSPLHFGNGTRLTVT.

In its sample, this clonotype is medium-sized. This chain connects TRBV28 to TRBJ2-1; 9 bases fit TRBD2. This CDR3 region has 14 residues. V shed 7 bases, J shed 5 bases, and the junction held 6 bases outside the gene matches. The germline CDR1 and CDR2 sequences are MDHEN and SYDVKM. The CDR3 here is CASTPIAGDNEQFF. Here the CDR3 DNA reads TGTGCCAGCACCCCGATAGCGGGGGACAATGAGCAGTTCTTC.

The chain is built from TRBV19 and TRBJ1-4; D may be TRBD1 (5 bases). V was trimmed by 3 bases and J by 0 bases, leaving 14 bases between them. From germline, CDR1 is LNHDA and CDR2 SQIVND (reference sequence). The CDR3 is made up of 17 amino acids. CDR3 protein: CASSIGRQRTTNEKLFF. The CDR3 DNA sequence: TGTGCCAGTAGTATTGGAAGACAGAGGACAACTAATGAAAAACTGTTTTTT.

The rearrangement links TRBV12-3 or TRBV12-4 to TRBJ2-7; the D gene could be TRBD1 or TRBD2 (6 bases each). The CDR3 has 14 amino acids. V was cut by 6 bases and J by 0 bases, with 12 bases left in between. The CDR3 reads CASSQGGTSYEQYF. CDR3 sequence (DNA): TGTGCCAGCAGCCAAGGGGGGACCTCCTACGAGCAGTACTTC.

This clonotype turned up a few times. The genes are TRBV4-3 and TRBJ1-1; D not resolved. There are 13 residues in the CDR3. Trimming removed 1 base from V and 3 bases from J, with 6 bases in between. Germline V gene sequence: CDR1 LGHNA, CDR2 YSLEER. CDR3 sequence (DNA): TGCGCCAGCAGCCAAGCGACCGACACTGAAGCTTTCTTT. Its protein product is CASSQATDTEAFF.

Of note for this clonotype: A much larger clone differs from this one at a single base, so this may be a read error. J is TRBJ2-1 and V is TRBV20-1; maybe TRBD2 (6 bases). This CDR3 region has 17 residues. Trimming removed 6 bases at V and 0 bases at J, with 21 bases between. The germline V gene has CDR1 DFQATT and CDR2 SNEGSKA (reference sequence). CDR3 protein: CSANQRIAVSSYNEQFF. CDR3 sequence (DNA): TGCAGTGCAAACCAACGAATAGCGGTGAGCTCCTACAATGAGCAGTTCTTC.

V gene TRBV20-1 combines with J gene TRBJ2-3; 7 bases match TRBD2. This CDR3 is 13 amino acids long. Per the germline V gene, CDR1 is DFQATT and CDR2 is SNEGSKA (reference sequence). Unmatched junction bases numbered 11, after V lost 8 bases and J lost 6 bases. The CDR3 is CSTPGGPRDTQYF. The CDR3 nucleotides are TGCAGTACTCCGGGAGGCCCCCGGGATACGCAGTATTTT.

The chain recombines TRBV7-8 with TRBJ2-1; 10 nucleotides align to TRBD2. The germline V gene encodes CDR1 SGHVS and CDR2 FQNEAQ. CDR3 length: 15 residues. With V trimmed by 5 bases and J by 6 bases, 7 bases remained unmatched. This CDR3 reads CASSPMGLASNEQFF. The DNA for the CDR3 is TGTGCCAGCAGCCCCATGGGACTAGCGAGCAATGAGCAGTTCTTC.

The chain is built from TRBV27 and TRBJ2-7; D is unclear. V shed 4 bases and J shed 0 bases, with 13 bases lying between them. Per germline, CDR1 MNHEY and CDR2 SMNVEV (reference sequence). The CDR3 loop spans 15 amino acids. Here the CDR3 DNA reads TGTGCCAGCAGTTCCTGGGCTGCAAGCTCCTACGAGCAGTACTTC. Encoded protein: CASSSWAASSYEQYF.

The chain has TRBV10-3 and TRBJ1-1; D possibly corresponds to TRBD1 (5 bases). CDR3 size: 15 residues. V was clipped by 2 bases and J by 1 base, with 11 bases between them. Germline V gives CDR1 ENHRY, CDR2 SYGVKD. The CDR3 protein is CAISEPGRGNTEAFF. Here the CDR3 DNA reads TGTGCCATCAGTGAGCCGGGACGGGGGAACACTGAAGCTTTCTTT.

Worth noting for this clonotype: A much larger clone is a single base away; this may be a read error. The chain couples TRBV6-1 to TRBJ2-7; perhaps TRBD2 as D (6 bases). Trimming stripped 8 bases from V and 6 bases from J, with 14 bases between. The CDR3 covers 12 residues. Per germline, CDR1 MNHNS and CDR2 SASEGT. Here the CDR3 DNA reads TGTGCCAGCCCCGGGATGGGACTCGAGCAGTACTTC. Its translation: CASPGMGLEQYF.